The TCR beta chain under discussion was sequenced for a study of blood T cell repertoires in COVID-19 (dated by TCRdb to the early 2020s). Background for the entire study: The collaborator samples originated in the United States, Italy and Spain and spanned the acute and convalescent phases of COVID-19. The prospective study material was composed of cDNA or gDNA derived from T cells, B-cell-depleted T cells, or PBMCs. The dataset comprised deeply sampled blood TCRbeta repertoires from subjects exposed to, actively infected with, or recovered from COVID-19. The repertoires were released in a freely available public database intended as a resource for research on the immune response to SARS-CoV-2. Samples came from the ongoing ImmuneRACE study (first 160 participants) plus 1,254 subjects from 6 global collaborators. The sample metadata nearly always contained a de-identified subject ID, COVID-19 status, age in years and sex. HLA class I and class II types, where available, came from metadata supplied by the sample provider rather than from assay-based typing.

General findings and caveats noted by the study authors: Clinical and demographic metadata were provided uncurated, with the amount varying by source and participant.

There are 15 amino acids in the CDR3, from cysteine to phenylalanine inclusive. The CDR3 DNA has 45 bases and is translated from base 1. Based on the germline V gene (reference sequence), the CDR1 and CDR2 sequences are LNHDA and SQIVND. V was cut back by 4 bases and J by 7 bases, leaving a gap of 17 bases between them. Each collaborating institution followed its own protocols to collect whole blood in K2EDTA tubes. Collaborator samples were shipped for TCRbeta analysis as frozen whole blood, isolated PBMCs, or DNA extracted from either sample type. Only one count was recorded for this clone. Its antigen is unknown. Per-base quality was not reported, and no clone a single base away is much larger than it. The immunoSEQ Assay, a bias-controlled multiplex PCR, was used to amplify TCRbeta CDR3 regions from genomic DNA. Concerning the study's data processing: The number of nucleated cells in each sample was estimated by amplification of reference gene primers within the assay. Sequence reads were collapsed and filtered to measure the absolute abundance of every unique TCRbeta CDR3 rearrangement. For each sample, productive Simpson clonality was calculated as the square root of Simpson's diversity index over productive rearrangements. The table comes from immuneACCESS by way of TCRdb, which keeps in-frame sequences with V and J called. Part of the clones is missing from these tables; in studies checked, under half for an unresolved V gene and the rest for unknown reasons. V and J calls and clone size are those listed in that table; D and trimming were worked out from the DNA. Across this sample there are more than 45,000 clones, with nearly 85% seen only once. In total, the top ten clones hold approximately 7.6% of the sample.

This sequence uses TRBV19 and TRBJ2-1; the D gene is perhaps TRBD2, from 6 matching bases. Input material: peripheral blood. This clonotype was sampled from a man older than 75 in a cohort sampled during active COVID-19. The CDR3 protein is CASSKTRGVMNEQFF. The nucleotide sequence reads TGTGCCAGTAGTAAAACACGCGGGGTCATGAATGAGCAGTTCTTC.